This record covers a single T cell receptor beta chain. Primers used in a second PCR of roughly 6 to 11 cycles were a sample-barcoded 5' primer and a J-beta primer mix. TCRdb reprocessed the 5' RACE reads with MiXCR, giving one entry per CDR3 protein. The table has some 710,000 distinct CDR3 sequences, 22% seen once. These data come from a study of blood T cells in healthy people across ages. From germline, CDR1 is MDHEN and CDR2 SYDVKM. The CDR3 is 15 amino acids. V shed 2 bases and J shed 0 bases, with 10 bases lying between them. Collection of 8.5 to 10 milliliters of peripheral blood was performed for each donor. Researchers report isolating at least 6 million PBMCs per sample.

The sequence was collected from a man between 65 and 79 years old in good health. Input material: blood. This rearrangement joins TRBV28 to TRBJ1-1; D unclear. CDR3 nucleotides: TGTGCCAGCAGTTTAGGGAACAGCTTGAACACTGAAGCTTTCTTT. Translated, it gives CASSLGNSLNTEAFF.